This TCR beta chain is drawn from a study of cytomegalovirus exposure and HLA in healthy donors. Vbeta (60) and Jbeta (13) primers were used in the PCR. Assay used: immunoSEQ multiplex PCR; TCRdb lists only in-frame clones, some missing. The table lists roughly 200,000 clones, almost 85% of them singletons, with more than 0.45% in the top ten. The receptor comes from a middle-aged woman in good health and CMV-seronegative. Sequenced material: PBMCs.

The CDR3: CASSPGTGMVYEQYF. Written as DNA, the CDR3 is TGCGCCAGCAGCCCCGGGACAGGTATGGTATACGAGCAGTACTTC. The chain combines TRBV5-1 with TRBJ2-7, with 8 bases aligning to TRBD1. Germline V gives CDR1 SGHRS, CDR2 YFSETQ. V lost 4 bases and J lost 4; bases outside the gene matches: 10. The CDR3 runs 15 residues.